The clone carrying this T cell receptor beta chain was seen just once. Study processing details: Reference gene primer amplification yielded estimated nucleated cell counts. Profiling relied on immunoSEQ multiplex PCR, and the TCRdb table lists in-frame clones only, not all of them. The V and J calls and the clone size are those of that table, but D and trimming were determined from the DNA. The data hold 250,000 to 300,000 clones, with around 83% observed a single time. This sample is part of a study of blood T cell repertoires in COVID-19. In the study overall: The samples span acute and convalescent COVID-19 from the United States, Italy and Spain. PBMCs, B-cell-depleted T cells, or T cells were the source of the cDNA or gDNA that made up the material.

This CDR3 spans 13 amino acids. Germline V gene data show CDR1 as SGHKS and CDR2 as YYEKEE (reference sequence). The V end lost 1 base, the J end lost 3 bases, and 8 bases lay between the germline ends. The V and J genes are TRBV5-5 and TRBJ2-7; D uncertain. The specimen was peripheral blood. The TCR comes from a man younger than 35 with active or convalescent COVID-19. The CDR3 is CASSLRANYEQYF. In nucleotides, the CDR3 is TGTGCCAGCAGCTTGAGAGCGAACTACGAGCAGTACTTC.